This TCR beta chain was recorded in a study of PD-1 blockade in mismatch repair-deficient tumors. Study at large: Enrolled about 2013-2017, patients had progressing, pretreated mismatch repair-deficient cancers of approximately 13 types.

All patients were mismatch repair deficient, assessed by either PCR or immunohistochemistry. Assay used: immunoSEQ multiplex PCR; TCRdb lists only in-frame clones, some missing. This sample has 120,000 or so clones; about nine tenths occur once, and the top ten carry 12%. This material consisted of peripheral blood, taken 72 weeks after starting pembrolizumab. This clonotype originated in an adult with mismatch repair-deficient cancer.

CDR3 bases: TGTGCCAGCAGCCCGGGGGAGACCCAGTACTTC. Amino acids: CASSPGETQYF. The chain carries TRBV28 and TRBJ2-5, with D tentatively TRBD2 (5 bases). CDR3 length equals 11 residues. Germline V lookup: CDR1 MDHEN, CDR2 SYDVKM. Trimming took 6 bases from V and 5 from J, leaving 7 bases between them. The variable domain in full, completed from reference TRBV28 and TRBJ2-5, reads DVKVTQSSRYLVKRTGEKVFLECVQDMDHENMFWYRQDPGLGLRLIYFSYDVKMKEKGDIPEGYSVSREKKERFSLILESASTNQTSMYLCASSPGETQYFGPGTRLLVL.